This T cell receptor (beta chain) originates from a study of OX40 agonist ivuxolimab in advanced cancers. For the study at large: Six ivuxolimab dose levels, 0.01 to 10 mg/kg, were given intravenously every 2 weeks. Hepatocellular carcinoma, melanoma, renal cell or head and neck cancer affected the dose-escalation patients. Participants, 65% to 85% male, averaged around 60 years of age, ranging from roughly 23 to 90.

Clones were sequenced by immunoSEQ multiplex PCR, and TCRdb holds only the in-frame ones, with some missing. The top ten hold more than 4% of the sample, which has about 80,000 clones, approximately 90% seen once. Germline loops: CDR1 MDHEN, CDR2 SYDVKM. This CDR3 region has 15 residues. V lost 5 bases and J lost 6; bases outside the gene matches: 10. Specimen: CD4+ or CD8+ T cells sorted from blood, collected in a trial of the OX40 agonist ivuxolimab. The chain links TRBV28 to TRBJ2-7; 10 bases are shared with TRBD2. The origin of this receptor is an adult with an advanced solid tumor such as melanoma, head and neck, liver or kidney cancer. The CDR3 spells CASSPPSGSPSEQYF. In nucleotides, the CDR3 is TGTGCCAGCAGTCCTCCTAGCGGGAGCCCAAGCGAGCAGTACTTC.